A single T cell receptor (beta chain) is shown here with its context. No patient had a history of multiple malignancies, as such patients were excluded. Per the germline V gene, CDR1 is MNHEY and CDR2 is SMNVEV (reference sequence). CDR3 length equals 15 residues. The V gene end was trimmed by 4 bases and the J gene end by 4 bases; junction bases not matched to a gene: 6. The data stem from a study of T cells in lung cancer brain metastases. Turning to the study itself: Tobacco use history was present in about 85% of the 20 patients, median 40 pack-years. Between primary and metastasis resection, about 90% of the 20 patients were untreated.

Each sample used roughly 2–5 ug genomic DNA, matched between paired samples. The protocol was immunoSEQ multiplex PCR, while the TCRdb copy is restricted to in-frame clones and leaves out a portion. The sample has a few thousand clones, 70% to 90% seen once. The sequence was collected from a woman aged 45 to 65 with non-small cell lung cancer that had spread to the brain. The sequenced material came from tumor tissue from a brain metastasis. The J gene is TRBJ1-5, the V gene TRBV27, with 8 bases lining up with TRBD1. The CDR3 DNA follows: TGTGCCAGCAGTTCCCTCACAGGGGGAAATCAGCCCCAGCATTTT. Its protein product is CASSSLTGGNQPQHF.